This TCR beta chain was identified in a study of blood T cell repertoires in COVID-19 (dated by TCRdb to the early 2020s). Regarding the study in general: Samples from collaborators originated in the United States, Italy and Spain and spanned both the acute and convalescent phases of COVID-19. Subjects who had been exposed to COVID-19, were actively infected with it, or had recovered from it provided the deeply sampled blood TCRbeta repertoires that made up the dataset. The sample metadata nearly always contained a de-identified subject ID, COVID-19 status, age in years and sex. Samples came from the ongoing ImmuneRACE study (first 160 participants) plus 1,254 subjects from 6 global collaborators. A freely available public database, intended as a resource for researchers studying the immune response to SARS-CoV-2, is where the repertoires were released. The prospective study material was composed of cDNA or gDNA derived from T cells, B-cell-depleted T cells, or PBMCs. Where available, HLA class I and class II types were obtained from metadata supplied by the sample provider rather than from assay-based typing. The study at large found these results: How much clinical and demographic metadata was included differed by source and by participant, and the metadata was provided uncurated.

TCRbeta CDR3 regions were amplified from genomic DNA using the immunoSEQ Assay, a bias-controlled multiplex PCR. The study's own analysis went as follows. Nucleated cell counts per sample were estimated from amplification of reference gene primers within the assay. To quantify the absolute abundance of each unique TCRbeta CDR3 rearrangement, sequence reads were collapsed and filtered. For each sample, productive Simpson clonality was calculated as the square root of Simpson's diversity index over productive rearrangements. As stored in TCRdb, this immuneACCESS dataset retains in-frame rearrangements with V and J assigned. A fraction of the clones does not appear; measured against another copy, unresolved V genes explain less than half of the discrepancy, and the remainder lacks a known reason. V and J calls and clone size are copied from that table; D and trimming were computed from the DNA. The table for this sample lists 200,000 to 250,000 clones; roughly 88% of them were counted only once. The ten largest clones represent approximately 13% of the sample.

V loses 0 bases at its end and J loses 5 bases; junction bases beyond the gene matches: 6. Based on the germline V gene, the CDR1 and CDR2 sequences are SGHRS and YFSETQ. The CDR3, cysteine through phenylalanine, is 16 amino acids long. Only the CDR3 part of the read is kept: 48 bases, read in frame from the first base. Each collaborating institution followed its own protocols to collect whole blood in K2EDTA tubes. For TCRbeta analysis, collaborators shipped samples as frozen whole blood, isolated PBMCs, or DNA extracted from either of those sample types. Notes on this clone: No cognate antigen has been identified for it. No base quality information exists; no much larger clone differs at one position.

The TCR comes from an older man with acute or convalescent COVID-19. The rearranged segments are TRBV5-1 and TRBJ1-4; TRBD1 lines up with 8 middle nucleotides. The sample consisted of peripheral blood. The CDR3 sequence is CASSLARTGPNEKLFF. The DNA is TGCGCCAGCAGCTTGGCCCGGACAGGGCCGAATGAAAAACTGTTTTTT.